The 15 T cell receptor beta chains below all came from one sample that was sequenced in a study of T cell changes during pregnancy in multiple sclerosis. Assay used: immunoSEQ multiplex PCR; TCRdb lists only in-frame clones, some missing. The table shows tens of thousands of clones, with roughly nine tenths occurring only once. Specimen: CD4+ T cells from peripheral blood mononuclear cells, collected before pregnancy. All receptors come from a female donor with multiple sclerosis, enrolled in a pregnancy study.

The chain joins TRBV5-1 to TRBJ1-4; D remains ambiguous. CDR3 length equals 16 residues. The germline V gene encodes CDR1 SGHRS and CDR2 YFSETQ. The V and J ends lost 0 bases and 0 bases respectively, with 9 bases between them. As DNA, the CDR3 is TGCGCCAGCAGCTTGGACTTAACCTCAACTAATGAAAAACTGTTTTTT. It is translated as CASSLDLTSTNEKLFF.

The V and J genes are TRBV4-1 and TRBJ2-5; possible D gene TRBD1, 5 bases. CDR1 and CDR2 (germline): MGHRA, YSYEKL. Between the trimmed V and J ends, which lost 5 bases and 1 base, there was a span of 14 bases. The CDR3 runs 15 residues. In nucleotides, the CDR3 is TGCGCCAGCAGCGCCGGAGCAGGGCCCCAAGAGACCCAGTACTTC. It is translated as CASSAGAGPQETQYF.

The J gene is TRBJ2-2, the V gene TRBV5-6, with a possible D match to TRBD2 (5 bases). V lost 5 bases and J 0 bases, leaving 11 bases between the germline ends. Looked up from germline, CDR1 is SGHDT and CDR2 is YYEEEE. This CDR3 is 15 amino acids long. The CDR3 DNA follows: TGTGCCAGCAGTTCCGGACTGGCGAACACCGGGGAGCTGTTTTTT. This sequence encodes CASSSGLANTGELFF.

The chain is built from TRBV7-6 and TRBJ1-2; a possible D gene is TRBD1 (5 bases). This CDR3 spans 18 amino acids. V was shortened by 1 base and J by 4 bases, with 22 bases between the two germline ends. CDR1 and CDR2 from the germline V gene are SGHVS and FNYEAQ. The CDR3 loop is CASSLVSGSPLTPYGYTF. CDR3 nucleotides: TGTGCCAGCAGCTTAGTGTCAGGGTCTCCGCTAACCCCCTATGGCTACACCTTC.

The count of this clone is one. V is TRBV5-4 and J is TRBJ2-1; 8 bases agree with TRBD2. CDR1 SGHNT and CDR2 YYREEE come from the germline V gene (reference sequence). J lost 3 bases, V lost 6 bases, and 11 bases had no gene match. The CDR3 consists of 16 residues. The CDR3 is CASIQEAGGNYNEQFF. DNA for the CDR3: TGTGCCAGCATCCAAGAGGCGGGAGGCAACTACAATGAGCAGTTCTTC.

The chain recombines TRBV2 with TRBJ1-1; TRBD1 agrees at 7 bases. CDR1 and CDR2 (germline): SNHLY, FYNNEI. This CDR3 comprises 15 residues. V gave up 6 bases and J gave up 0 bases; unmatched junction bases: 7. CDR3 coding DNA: TGTGCCAGCAGGGCGACAGGGATGATGAACACTGAAGCTTTCTTT. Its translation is CASRATGMMNTEAFF.

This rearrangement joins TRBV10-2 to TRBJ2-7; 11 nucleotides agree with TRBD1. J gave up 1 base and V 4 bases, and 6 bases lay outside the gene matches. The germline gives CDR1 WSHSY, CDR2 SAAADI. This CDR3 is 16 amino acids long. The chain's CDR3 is CASSARRDRGSYEQYF. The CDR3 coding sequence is TGCGCCAGCAGTGCCCGCCGGGACAGGGGGTCCTACGAGCAGTACTTC.

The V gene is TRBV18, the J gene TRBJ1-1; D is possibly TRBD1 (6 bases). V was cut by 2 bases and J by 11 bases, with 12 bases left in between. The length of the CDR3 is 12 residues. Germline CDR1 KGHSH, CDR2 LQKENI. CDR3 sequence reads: CASSPRTQGAFF. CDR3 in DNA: TGTGCCAGCTCACCAAGAACCCAGGGGGCTTTCTTT.

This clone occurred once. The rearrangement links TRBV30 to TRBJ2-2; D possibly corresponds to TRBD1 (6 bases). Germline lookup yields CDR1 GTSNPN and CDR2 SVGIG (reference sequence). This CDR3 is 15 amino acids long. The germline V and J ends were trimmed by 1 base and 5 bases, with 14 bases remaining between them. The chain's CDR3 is CAWSANRVRTGELFF. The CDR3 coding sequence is TGTGCCTGGAGTGCTAACAGGGTTAGGACCGGGGAGCTGTTTTTT.

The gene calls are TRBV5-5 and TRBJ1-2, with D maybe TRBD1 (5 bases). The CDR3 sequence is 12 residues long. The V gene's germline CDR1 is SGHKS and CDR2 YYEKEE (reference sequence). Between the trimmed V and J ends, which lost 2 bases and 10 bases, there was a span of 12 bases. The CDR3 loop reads CASSFERGNYTF. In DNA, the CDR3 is TGTGCCAGCAGCTTTGAAAGGGGCAACTACACCTTC. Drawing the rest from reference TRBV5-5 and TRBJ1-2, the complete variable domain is DAGVTQSPTHLIKTRGQQVTLRCSPISGHKSVSWYQQVLGQGPQFIFQYYEKEERGRGNFPDRFSARQFPNYSSELNVNALLLGDSALYLCASSFERGNYTFGSGTRLTVV.

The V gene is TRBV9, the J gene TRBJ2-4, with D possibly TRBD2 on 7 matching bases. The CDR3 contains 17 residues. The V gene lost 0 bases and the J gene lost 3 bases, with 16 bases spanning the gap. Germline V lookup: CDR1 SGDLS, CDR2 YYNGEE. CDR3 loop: CASSVGEGGTRKNIQYF. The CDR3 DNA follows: TGTGCCAGCAGCGTAGGAGAGGGAGGGACACGCAAAAACATTCAGTACTTC.

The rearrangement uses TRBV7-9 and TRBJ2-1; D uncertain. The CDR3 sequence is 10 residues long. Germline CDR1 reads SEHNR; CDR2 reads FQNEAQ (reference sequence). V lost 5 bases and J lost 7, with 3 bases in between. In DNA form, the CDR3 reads TGTGCCAGCAGCCCTAATGAGCAGTTCTTC. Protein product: CASSPNEQFF.

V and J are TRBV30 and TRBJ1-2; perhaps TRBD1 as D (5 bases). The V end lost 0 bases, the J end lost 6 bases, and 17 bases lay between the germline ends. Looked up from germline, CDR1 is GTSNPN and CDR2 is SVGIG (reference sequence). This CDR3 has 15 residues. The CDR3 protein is CAWSVPGSGANGYTF. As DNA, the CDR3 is TGTGCCTGGAGTGTACCGGGAAGCGGGGCGAATGGCTACACCTTC.

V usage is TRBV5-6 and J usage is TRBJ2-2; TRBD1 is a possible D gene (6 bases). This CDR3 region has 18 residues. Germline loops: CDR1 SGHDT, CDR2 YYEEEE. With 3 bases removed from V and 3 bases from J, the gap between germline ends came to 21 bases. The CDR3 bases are TGTGCCAGCAGCTCCGGACAGCTCAGACTGAGGGACACCGGGGAGCTGTTTTTT. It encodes CASSSGQLRLRDTGELFF.

The CDR3 DNA sequence: TGTGCCAGCATTGGGGACAGTTCTCCCTACAATGAGCAGTTCTTC. This codes for CASIGDSSPYNEQFF. The V gene is TRBV25-1, the J gene TRBJ2-1, with TRBD1 matching 7 bases. The germline V gene encodes CDR1 MGHDK and CDR2 SYGVNS. Unmatched junction bases numbered 8, after V lost 7 bases and J lost 2 bases. This CDR3 comprises 15 residues. Full variable domain (remainder filled in from reference TRBV25-1 and TRBJ2-1): EADIYQTPRYLVIGTGKKITLECSQTMGHDKMYWYQQDPGMELHLIHYSYGVNSTEKGDLSSESTVSRIRTEHFPLTLESARPSHTSQYLCASIGDSSPYNEQFFGPGTRLTVL.